The source of this T cell receptor (beta chain) is a study of cytomegalovirus exposure and HLA in healthy donors. In the PCR, 60 Vbeta and 13 Jbeta primers were used. Here immunoSEQ multiplex PCR was the method, and the copy in TCRdb shows in-frame clones only, minus some. The sample lists 180,000 or so clones, 80% seen once, with under 2% in the top ten. V gave up 3 bases and J gave up 0 bases, with 7 bases separating them. Germline V gene data show CDR1 as SGHRS and CDR2 as YFSETQ. The CDR3 loop spans 15 amino acids. Turning to this clone: The sample holds other DNA sequences that translate to the same CDR3.

The rearrangement links TRBV5-1 to TRBJ2-6; D ambiguous. What was sequenced was PBMCs. This TCR was recovered from a woman aged 25-40 years in good health and CMV-seronegative. Here the CDR3 DNA reads TGCGCCAGCAGCTCGGGTAACTCTGGGGCCAACGTCCTGACTTTC. It is translated as CASSSGNSGANVLTF.